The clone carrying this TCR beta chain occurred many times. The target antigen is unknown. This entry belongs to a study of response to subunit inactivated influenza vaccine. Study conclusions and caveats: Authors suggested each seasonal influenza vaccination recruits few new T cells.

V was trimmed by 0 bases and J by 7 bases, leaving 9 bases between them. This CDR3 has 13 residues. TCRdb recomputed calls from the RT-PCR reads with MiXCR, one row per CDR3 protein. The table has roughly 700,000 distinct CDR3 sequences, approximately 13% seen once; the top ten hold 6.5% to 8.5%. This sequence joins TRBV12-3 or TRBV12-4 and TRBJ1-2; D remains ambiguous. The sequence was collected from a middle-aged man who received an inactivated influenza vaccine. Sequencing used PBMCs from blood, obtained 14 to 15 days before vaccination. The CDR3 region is CASSLAGSIGYTF. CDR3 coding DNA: TGTGCCAGCAGTTTAGCGGGATCCATTGGCTACACCTTC.